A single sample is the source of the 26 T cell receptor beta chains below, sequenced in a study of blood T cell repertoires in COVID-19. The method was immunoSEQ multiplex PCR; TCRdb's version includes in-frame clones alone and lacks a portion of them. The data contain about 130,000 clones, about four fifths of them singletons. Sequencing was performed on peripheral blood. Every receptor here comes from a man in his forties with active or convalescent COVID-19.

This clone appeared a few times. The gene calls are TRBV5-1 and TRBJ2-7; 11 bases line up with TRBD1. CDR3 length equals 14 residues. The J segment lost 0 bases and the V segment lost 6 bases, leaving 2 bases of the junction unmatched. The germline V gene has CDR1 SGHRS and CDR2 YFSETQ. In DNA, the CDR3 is TGCGCCAGCAATGGACAGGGGGCCTCCTACGAGCAGTACTTC. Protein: CASNGQGASYEQYF. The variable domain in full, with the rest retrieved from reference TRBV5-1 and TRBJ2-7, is KAGVTQTPRYLIKTRGQQVTLSCSPISGHRSVSWYQQTPGQGLQFLFEYFSETQRNKGNFPGRFSGRQFSNSRSEMNVSTLELGDSALYLCASNGQGASYEQYFGPGTRLTVT.

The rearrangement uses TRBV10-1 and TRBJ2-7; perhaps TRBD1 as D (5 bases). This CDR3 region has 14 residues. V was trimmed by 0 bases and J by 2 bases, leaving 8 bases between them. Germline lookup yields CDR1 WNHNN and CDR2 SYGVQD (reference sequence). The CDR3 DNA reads TGCGCCAGCAGTGAGTCGGACACCCCCTACGAGCAGTACTTC. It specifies CASSESDTPYEQYF.

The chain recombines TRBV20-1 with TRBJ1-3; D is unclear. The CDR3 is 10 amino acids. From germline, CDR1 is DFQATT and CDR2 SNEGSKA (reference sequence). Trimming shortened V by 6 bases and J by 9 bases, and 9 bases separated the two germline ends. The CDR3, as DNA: TGCAGTGCCCCTCGGGGCACCATATATTTT. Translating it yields CSAPRGTIYF.

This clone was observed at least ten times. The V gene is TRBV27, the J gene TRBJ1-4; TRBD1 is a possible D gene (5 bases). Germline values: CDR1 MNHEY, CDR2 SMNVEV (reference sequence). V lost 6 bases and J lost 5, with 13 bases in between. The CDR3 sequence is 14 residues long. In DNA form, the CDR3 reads TGTGCCAGCAGCAGGGCCCCGCGAAATGAAAAACTGTTTTTT. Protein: CASSRAPRNEKLFF.

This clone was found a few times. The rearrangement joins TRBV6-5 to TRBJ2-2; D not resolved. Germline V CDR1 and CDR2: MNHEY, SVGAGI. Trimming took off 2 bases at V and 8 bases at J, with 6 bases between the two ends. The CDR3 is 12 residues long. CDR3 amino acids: CASSYIGGELFF. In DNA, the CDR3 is TGTGCCAGCAGTTACATCGGGGGGGAGCTGTTTTTT.

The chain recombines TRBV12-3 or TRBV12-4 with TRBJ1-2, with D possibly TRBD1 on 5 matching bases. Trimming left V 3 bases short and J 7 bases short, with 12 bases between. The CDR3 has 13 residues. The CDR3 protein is CASSFSGSAGYTF. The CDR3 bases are TGTGCCAGCAGTTTCTCAGGGTCGGCTGGCTACACCTTC.

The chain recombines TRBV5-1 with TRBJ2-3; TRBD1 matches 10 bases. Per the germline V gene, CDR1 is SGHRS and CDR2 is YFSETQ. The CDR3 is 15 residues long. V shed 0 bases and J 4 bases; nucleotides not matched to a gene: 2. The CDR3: CASSLDGTGADTQYF. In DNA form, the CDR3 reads TGCGCCAGCAGCTTGGATGGGACAGGGGCAGATACGCAGTATTTT.

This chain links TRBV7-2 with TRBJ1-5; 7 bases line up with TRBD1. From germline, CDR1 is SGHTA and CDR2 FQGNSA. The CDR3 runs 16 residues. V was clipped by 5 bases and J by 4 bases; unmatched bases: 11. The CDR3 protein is CASSRLSTGANQPQHF. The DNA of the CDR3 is TGTGCCAGCAGCCGCCTTTCAACAGGGGCAAATCAGCCCCAGCATTTT.

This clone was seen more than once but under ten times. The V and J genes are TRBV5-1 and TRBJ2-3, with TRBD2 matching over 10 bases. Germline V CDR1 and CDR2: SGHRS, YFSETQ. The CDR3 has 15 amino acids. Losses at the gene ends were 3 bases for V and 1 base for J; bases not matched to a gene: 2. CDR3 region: CASSSGTSGTDTQYF. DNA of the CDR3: TGCGCCAGCAGCTCCGGGACTAGCGGCACAGATACGCAGTATTTT.

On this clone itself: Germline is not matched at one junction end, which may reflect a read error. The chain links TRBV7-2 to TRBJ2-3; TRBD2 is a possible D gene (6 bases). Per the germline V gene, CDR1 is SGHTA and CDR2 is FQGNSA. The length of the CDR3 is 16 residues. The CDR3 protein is CASSLAQGGVRIRCHF. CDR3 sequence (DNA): TGTGCCAGCAGCTTAGCCCAAGGAGGGGTACGGATACGTTGTCATTTT.

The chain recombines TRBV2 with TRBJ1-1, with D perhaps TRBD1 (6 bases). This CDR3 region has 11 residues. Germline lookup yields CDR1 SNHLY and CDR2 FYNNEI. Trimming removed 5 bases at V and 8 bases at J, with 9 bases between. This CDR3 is CASSPDREAFF. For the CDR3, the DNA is TGTGCCAGCAGTCCCGACAGGGAAGCTTTCTTT.

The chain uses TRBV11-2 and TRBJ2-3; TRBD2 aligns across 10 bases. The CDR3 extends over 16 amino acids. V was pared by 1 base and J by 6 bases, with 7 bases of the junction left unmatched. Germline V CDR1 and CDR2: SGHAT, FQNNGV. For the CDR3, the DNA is TGTGCCAGCAGCTTAGGGGTCCTAGCGGGGGTTGATACGCAGTATTTT. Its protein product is CASSLGVLAGVDTQYF.

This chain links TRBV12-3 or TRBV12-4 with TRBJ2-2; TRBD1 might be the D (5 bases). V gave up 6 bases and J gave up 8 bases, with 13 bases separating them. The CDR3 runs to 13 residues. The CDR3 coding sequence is TGTGCCAGCAGCCTCTCCAGGGTAGGGGAGCTGTTTTTT. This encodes CASSLSRVGELFF.

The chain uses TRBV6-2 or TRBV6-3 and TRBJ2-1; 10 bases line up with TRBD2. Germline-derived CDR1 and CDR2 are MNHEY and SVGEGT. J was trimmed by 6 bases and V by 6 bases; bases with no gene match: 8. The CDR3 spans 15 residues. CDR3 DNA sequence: TGTGCCAGCAGCCCTCTAGCGGGGGCCCTCAATGAGCAGTTCTTC. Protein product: CASSPLAGALNEQFF.

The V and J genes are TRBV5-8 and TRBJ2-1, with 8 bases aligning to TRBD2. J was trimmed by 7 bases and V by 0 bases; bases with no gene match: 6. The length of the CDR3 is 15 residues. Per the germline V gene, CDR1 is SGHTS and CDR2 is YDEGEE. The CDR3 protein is CASSLAVSGANEQFF. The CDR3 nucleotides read TGTGCCAGCAGCTTGGCGGTTAGCGGGGCGAATGAGCAGTTCTTC.

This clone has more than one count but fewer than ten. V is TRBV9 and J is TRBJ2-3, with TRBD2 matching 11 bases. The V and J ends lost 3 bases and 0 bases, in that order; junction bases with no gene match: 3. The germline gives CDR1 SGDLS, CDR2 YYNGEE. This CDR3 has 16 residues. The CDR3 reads CASSAVAGGSTDTQYF. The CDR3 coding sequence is TGTGCCAGCAGCGCGGTAGCGGGGGGGAGCACAGATACGCAGTATTTT.

The CDR3 here is CASSREWGGATPEQYF. DNA of the CDR3: TGTGCCAGCAGCAGGGAATGGGGCGGGGCCACCCCCGAGCAGTACTTC. The V call is TRBV7-6, the J call TRBJ2-7; D is possibly TRBD2 (6 bases). Trimming left V 5 bases short and J 6 bases short, with 23 bases between. Germline V gene lookup returns CDR1 SGHVS and CDR2 FNYEAQ. The CDR3 totals 16 residues.

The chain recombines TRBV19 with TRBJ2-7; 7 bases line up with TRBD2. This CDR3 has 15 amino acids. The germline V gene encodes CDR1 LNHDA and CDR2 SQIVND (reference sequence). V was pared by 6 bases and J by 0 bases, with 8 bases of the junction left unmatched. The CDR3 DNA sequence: TGTGCCAGTAGAACTAGCGCTACGAGCTCCTACGAGCAGTACTTC. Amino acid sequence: CASRTSATSSYEQYF.

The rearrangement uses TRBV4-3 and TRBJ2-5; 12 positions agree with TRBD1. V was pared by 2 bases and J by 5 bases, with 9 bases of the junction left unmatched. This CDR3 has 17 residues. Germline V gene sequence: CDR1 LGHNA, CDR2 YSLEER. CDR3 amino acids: CASSQSLGQGARETQYF. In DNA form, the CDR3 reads TGCGCCAGCAGCCAATCCCTGGGACAGGGGGCAAGGGAGACCCAGTACTTC.

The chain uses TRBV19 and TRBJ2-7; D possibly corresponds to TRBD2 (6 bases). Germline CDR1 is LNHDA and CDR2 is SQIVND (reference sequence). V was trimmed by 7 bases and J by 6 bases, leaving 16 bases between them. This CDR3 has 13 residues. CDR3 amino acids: CASTDYAGTEQYF. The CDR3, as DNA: TGTGCCAGTACCGATTATGCGGGGACCGAGCAGTACTTC.

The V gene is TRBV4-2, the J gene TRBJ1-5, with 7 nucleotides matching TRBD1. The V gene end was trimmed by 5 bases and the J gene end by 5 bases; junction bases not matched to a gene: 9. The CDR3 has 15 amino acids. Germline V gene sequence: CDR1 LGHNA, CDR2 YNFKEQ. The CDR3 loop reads CASSSEDRLYQPQHF. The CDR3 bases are TGTGCCAGCAGCTCAGAGGACAGGCTTTATCAGCCCCAGCATTTT.

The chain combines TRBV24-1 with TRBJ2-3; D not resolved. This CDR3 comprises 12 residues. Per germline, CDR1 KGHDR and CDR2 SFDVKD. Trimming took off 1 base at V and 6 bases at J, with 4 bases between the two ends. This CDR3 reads CATSDFQDTQYF. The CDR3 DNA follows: TGTGCCACCAGTGATTTCCAGGATACGCAGTATTTT.

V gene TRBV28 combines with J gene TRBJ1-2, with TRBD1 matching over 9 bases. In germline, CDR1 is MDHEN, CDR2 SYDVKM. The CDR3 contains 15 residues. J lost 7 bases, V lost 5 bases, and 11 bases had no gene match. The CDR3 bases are TGTGCCAGCAGTCAACCCGGGACAGGGACCAGTGGCTACACCTTC. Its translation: CASSQPGTGTSGYTF.

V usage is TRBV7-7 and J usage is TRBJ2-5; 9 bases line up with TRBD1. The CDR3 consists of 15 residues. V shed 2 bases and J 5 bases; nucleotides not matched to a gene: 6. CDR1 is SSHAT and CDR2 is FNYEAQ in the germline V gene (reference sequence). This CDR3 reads CASSLLTGGYETQYF. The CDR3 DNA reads TGTGCCAGCAGCTTACTGACAGGGGGTTACGAGACCCAGTACTTC.

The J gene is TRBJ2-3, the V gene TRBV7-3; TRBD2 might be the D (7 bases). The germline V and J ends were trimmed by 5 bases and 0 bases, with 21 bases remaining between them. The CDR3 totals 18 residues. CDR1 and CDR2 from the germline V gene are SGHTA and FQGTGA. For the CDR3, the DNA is TGTGCCAGCAGCCCTCCCCGGGGCGGGGGCAGTAGCACAGATACGCAGTATTTT. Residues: CASSPPRGGGSSTDTQYF.

CDR3 protein: CAIGQSNTEAFF. CDR3 coding DNA: TGTGCCATCGGACAGAGCAACACTGAAGCTTTCTTT. The V gene is TRBV10-3, the J gene TRBJ1-1; TRBD1 is a possible D gene (6 bases). This CDR3 has 12 residues. Trimming removed 8 bases at V and 2 bases at J, with 9 bases between. The germline gives CDR1 ENHRY, CDR2 SYGVKD.